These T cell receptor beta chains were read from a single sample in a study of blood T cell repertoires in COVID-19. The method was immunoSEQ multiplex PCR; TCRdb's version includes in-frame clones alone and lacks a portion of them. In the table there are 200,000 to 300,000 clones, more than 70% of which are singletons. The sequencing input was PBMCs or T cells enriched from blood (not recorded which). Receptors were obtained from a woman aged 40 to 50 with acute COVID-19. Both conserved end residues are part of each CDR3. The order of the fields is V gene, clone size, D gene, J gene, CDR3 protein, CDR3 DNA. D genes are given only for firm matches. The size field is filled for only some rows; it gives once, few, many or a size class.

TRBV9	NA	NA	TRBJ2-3	CASGQGGSGTDTQYF	TGTGCCAGCGGTCAGGGCGGCTCCGGTACAGATACGCAGTATTTT
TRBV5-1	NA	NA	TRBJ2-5	CASSTATSSETQYF	TGCGCCAGCAGCACGGCGACTAGTTCTGAGACCCAGTACTTC
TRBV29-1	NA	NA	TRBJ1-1	CSVEPGEAPEAFF	TGCAGCGTTGAACCGGGGGAAGCCCCTGAAGCTTTCTTT
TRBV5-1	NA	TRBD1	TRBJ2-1	CASSLTGWDYNEQFF	TGCGCCAGCAGCCTGACAGGGTGGGACTACAATGAGCAGTTCTTC
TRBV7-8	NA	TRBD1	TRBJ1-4	CASTTGGTGHEKLFF	TGTGCCAGCACCACTGGCGGGACAGGGCATGAAAAACTGTTTTTT
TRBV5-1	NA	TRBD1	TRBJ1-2	CASSYRDRGQGYTF	TGCGCCAGCAGCTATAGGGACAGGGGACAGGGCTACACCTTC
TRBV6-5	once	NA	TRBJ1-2	CASSYLQGGGRGYTF	TGTGCCAGCAGTTACCTTCAAGGCGGGGGGCGTGGCTACACCTTC
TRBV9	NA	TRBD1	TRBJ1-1	CASSGRGHTEAFF	TGTGCCAGCAGCGGGAGGGGGCACACTGAAGCTTTCTTT
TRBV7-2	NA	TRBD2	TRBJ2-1	CASRRQPVAGDNEQFF	TGTGCCAGCAGACGACAGCCGGTAGCGGGGGACAATGAGCAGTTCTTC
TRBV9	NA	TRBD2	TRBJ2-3	CASSARKSGGDTQYF	TGTGCCAGCAGCGCGAGGAAGAGCGGGGGGGATACGCAGTATTTT
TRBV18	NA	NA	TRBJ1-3	CASSAYRDKSGNTIYF	TGTGCCAGCTCAGCTTACCGGGACAAATCTGGAAACACCATATATTTT
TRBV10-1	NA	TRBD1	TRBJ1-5	CASSESTGGGGNQPQHF	TGCGCCAGCAGTGAGTCGACAGGGGGCGGCGGCAATCAGCCCCAGCATTTT
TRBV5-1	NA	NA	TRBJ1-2	CASSSSLGGGLNYGYTF	TGCGCCAGCAGCTCCTCTCTGGGGGGAGGCCTGAACTATGGCTACACCTTC
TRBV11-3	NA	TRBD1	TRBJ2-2	CASSLKTGANTGELFF	TGTGCCAGCAGCCTAAAGACAGGGGCGAACACCGGGGAGCTGTTTTTT
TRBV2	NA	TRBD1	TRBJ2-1	CASSGTGKDEQFF	TGTGCCAGCAGTGGGACAGGAAAGGATGAGCAGTTCTTC
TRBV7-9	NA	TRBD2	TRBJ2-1	CASSSSSGGAYNEQFF	TGTGCCAGCAGCTCCTCTAGCGGGGGGGCGTACAATGAGCAGTTCTTC
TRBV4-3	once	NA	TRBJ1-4	CASSPTRGKLFF	TGCGCCAGCAGCCCTACAAGGGGAAAACTGTTTTTT
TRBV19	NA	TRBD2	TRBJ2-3	CASSLGRADTQYF	TGTGCCAGTAGCTTGGGGAGGGCAGATACGCAGTATTTT
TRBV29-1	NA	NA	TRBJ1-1	CSVERYGGGTEAFF	TGCAGCGTTGAAAGGTACGGGGGAGGTACTGAAGCTTTCTTT
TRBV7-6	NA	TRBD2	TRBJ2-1	CASSPRLAGAEFF	TGTGCCAGCAGCCCCAGACTAGCGGGAGCCGAGTTCTTC
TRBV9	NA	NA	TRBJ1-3	CASSVGESGTIYF	TGTGCCAGCAGCGTAGGGGAGTCCGGCACCATATATTTT
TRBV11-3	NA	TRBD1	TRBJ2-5	CASSLEGGRGRRETQYF	TGTGCCAGCAGCTTAGAAGGGGGCAGGGGGCGCCGGGAGACCCAGTACTTC
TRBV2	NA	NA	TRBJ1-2	CASSERSDGYTF	TGTGCCAGCAGTGAAAGGAGTGATGGCTACACCTTC
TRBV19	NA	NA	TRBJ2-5	CASRRQFFGQETQYF	TGTGCCAGTCGAAGACAGTTTTTTGGCCAAGAGACCCAGTACTTC
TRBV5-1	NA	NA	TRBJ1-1	CASSRDKSEAFF	TGCGCCAGCAGCCGGGACAAATCTGAAGCTTTCTTT
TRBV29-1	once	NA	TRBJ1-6	CSVGDFNSPLHF	TGCAGCGTGGGGGACTTTAATTCACCCCTCCACTTT
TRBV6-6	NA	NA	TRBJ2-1	CASSYGTGYNEQFF	TGTGCCAGCAGTTACGGGACTGGCTACAATGAGCAGTTCTTC
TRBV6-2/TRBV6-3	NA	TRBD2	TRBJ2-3	CASSSTSGDTDTQYF	TGTGCCAGCAGCTCGACTAGCGGGGACACAGATACGCAGTATTTT
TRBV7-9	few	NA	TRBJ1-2	CASSPEGRSDGYTF	TGTGCCAGCAGCCCCGAGGGCAGGTCTGACGGCTACACCTTC
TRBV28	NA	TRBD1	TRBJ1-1	CASSLMTGWSEAFF	TGTGCCAGCAGTCTCATGACAGGGTGGTCTGAAGCTTTCTTT
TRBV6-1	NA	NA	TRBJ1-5	CASSEVGGYNQPQHF	TGTGCCAGCAGTGAAGTTGGAGGGTATAATCAGCCCCAGCATTTT
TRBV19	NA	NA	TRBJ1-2	CASQETGTFTGYTF	TGTGCCAGTCAAGAAACCGGGACATTTACTGGCTACACCTTC
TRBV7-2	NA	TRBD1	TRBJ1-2	CASSSASGTGNGYTF	TGTGCCAGCAGCTCCGCCTCAGGGACAGGGAATGGCTACACCTTC
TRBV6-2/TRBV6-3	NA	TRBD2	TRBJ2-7	CASSQLADPSYEQYF	TGTGCCAGCAGCCAGCTAGCGGACCCCTCCTACGAGCAGTACTTC
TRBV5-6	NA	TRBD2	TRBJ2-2	CASRTAGGNTGELFF	TGTGCCAGCAGGACAGCGGGGGGGAACACCGGGGAGCTGTTTTTT
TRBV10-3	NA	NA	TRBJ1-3	CAIRGAGFSGNTIYF	TGTGCCATCAGGGGGGCTGGCTTCTCTGGAAACACCATATATTTT
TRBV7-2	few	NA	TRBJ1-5	CASSLSPGYQPQHF	TGTGCCAGCAGCTTATCCCCAGGGTATCAGCCCCAGCATTTT
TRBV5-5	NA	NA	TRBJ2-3	CASSLLEAFTDTQYF	TGTGCCAGCAGCTTGCTGGAGGCCTTCACGGATACGCAGTATTTT
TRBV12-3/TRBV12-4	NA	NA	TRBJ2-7	CASSPDSYEQYF	TGTGCCAGCAGCCCCGACAGCTACGAGCAGTACTTC
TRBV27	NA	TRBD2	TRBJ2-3	CASTGTSGGVAYF	TGTGCCAGCACCGGGACTAGCGGGGGGGTCGCATATTTT